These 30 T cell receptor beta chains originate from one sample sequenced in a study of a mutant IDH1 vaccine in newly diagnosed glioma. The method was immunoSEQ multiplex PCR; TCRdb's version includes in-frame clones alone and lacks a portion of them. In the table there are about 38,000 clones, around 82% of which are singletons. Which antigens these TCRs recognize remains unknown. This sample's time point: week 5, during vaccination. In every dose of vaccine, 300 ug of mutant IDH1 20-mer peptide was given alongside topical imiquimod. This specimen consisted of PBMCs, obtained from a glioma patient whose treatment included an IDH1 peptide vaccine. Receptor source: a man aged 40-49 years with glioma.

CDR3 residues: CASSSGLGSSYNSPLHF. The CDR3, as DNA: TGTGCCAGCAGCTCGGGCCTAGGGAGCTCCTATAATTCACCCCTCCACTTT. The genes are TRBV13 and TRBJ1-6; D ambiguous. V shed 4 bases and J shed 0 bases, with 13 bases lying between them. The CDR3 is 17 residues long. Germline lookup yields CDR1 PRHDT and CDR2 FYEKMQ (reference sequence). Full variable domain (outside the CDR3, taken from reference TRBV13 and TRBJ1-6): AAGVIQSPRHLIKEKRETATLKCYPIPRHDTVYWYQQGPGQDPQFLISFYEKMQSDKGSIPDRFSAQQFSDYHSELNMSSLELGDSALYFCASSSGLGSSYNSPLHFGNGTRLTVT.

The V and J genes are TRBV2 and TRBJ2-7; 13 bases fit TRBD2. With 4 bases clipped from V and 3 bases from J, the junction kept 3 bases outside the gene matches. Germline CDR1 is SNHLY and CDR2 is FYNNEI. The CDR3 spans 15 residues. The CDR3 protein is CASSGGTSGVYEQYF. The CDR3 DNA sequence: TGTGCCAGCAGTGGAGGGACTAGCGGGGTCTACGAGCAGTACTTC. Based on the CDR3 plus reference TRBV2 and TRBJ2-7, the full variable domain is EPEVTQTPSHQVTQMGQEVILRCVPISNHLYFYWYRQILGQKVEFLVSFYNNEISEKSEIFDDQFSVERPDGSNFTLKIRSTKLEDSAMYFCASSGGTSGVYEQYFGPGTRLTVT.

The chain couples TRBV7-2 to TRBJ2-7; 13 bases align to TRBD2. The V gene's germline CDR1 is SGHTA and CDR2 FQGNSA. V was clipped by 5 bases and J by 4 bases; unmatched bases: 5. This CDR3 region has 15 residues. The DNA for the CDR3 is TGTGCCAGCAGCCACACTAGCGGGGGGGCGTACGAGCAGTACTTC. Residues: CASSHTSGGAYEQYF.

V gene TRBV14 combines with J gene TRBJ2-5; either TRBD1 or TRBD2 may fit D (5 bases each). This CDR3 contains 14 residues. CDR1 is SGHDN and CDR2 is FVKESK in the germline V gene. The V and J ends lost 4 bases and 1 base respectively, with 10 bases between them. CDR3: CASSLLGTQETQYF. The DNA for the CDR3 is TGTGCCAGCAGCCTCCTAGGGACCCAAGAGACCCAGTACTTC.

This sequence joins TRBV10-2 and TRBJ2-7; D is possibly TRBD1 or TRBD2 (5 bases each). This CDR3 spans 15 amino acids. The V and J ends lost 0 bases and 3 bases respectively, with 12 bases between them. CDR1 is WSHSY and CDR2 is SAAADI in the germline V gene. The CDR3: CASSESGDGFYEQYF. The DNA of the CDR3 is TGCGCCAGCAGTGAGTCCGGGGACGGTTTCTACGAGCAGTACTTC.

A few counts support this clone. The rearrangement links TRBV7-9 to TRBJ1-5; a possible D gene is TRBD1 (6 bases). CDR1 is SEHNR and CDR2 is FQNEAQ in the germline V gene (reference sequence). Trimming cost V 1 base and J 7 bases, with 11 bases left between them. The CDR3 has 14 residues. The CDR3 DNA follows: TGTGCCAGCAGCTTAGTGGGGGCGAGGCAGCCCCAGCATTTT. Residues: CASSLVGARQPQHF. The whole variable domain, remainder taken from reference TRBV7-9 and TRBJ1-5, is DTGVSQNPRHKITKRGQNVTFRCDPISEHNRLYWYRQTLGQGPEFLTYFQNEAQLEKSRLLSDRFSAERPKGSFSTLEIQRTEQGDSAMYLCASSLVGARQPQHFGDGTRLSIL.

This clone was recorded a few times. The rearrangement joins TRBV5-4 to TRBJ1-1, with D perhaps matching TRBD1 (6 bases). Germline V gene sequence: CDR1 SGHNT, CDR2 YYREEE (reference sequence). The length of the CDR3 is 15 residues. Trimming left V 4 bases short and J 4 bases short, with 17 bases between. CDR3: CASSPEGVGPTEAFF. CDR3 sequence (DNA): TGTGCCAGCAGCCCCGAGGGGGTCGGGCCCACTGAAGCTTTCTTT.

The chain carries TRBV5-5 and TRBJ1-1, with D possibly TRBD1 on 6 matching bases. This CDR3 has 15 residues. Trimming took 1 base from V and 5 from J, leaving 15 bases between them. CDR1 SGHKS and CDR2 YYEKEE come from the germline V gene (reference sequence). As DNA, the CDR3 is TGTGCCAGCAGCTTGTGGGTTGTAGGGGGAACTGAAGCTTTCTTT. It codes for CASSLWVVGGTEAFF.

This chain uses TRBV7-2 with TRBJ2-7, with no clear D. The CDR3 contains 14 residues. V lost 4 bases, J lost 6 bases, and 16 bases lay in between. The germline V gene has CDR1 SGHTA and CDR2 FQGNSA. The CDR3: CASSSRTETSEQYF. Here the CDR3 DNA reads TGTGCCAGCAGCTCTCGGACGGAAACAAGCGAGCAGTACTTC.

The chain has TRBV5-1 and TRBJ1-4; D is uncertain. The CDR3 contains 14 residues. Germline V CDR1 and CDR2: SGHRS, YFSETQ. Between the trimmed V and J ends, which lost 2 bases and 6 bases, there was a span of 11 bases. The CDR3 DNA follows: TGCGCCAGCAGCTTTTCTGGGATCGATGAAAAACTGTTTTTT. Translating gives CASSFSGIDEKLFF.

CDR3 coding DNA: TGTGCCAGCAGTTCTCGGGGGACACCCTACGAGCAGTACTTC. It translates to CASSSRGTPYEQYF. The chain uses TRBV6-9 and TRBJ2-7; D is tentatively TRBD1 or TRBD2 (6 bases each). CDR1 and CDR2 (germline): MNHGY, SVAAGI. V was trimmed by 4 bases and J by 2 bases, leaving 12 bases between them. The CDR3 has 14 residues.

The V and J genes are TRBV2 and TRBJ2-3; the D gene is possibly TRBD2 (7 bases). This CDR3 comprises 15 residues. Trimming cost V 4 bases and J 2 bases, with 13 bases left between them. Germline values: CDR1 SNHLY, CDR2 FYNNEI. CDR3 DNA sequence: TGTGCCAGCAGTGTTGGGGGGGGCCACACAGATACGCAGTATTTT. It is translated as CASSVGGGHTDTQYF.

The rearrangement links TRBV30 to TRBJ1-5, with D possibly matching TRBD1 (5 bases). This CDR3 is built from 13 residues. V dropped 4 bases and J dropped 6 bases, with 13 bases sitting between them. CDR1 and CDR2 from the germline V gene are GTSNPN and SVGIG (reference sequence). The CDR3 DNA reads TGTGCCTGGAATTCAGGGTACGCTCAGCCCCAGCATTTT. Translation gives CAWNSGYAQPQHF.

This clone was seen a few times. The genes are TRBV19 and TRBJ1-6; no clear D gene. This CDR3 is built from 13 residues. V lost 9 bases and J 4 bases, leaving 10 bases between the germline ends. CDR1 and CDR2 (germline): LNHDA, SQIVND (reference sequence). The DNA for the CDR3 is TGTGCCAGCAGGTCCCAATATAATTCACCCCTCCACTTT. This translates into CASRSQYNSPLHF.

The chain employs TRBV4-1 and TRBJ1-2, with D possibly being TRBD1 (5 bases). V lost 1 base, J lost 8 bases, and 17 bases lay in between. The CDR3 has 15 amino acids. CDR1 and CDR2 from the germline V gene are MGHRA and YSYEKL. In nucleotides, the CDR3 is TGCGCCAGCAGCCAAGGTCAGGGCTCCCCAAGAGGCTACACCTTC. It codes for CASSQGQGSPRGYTF.

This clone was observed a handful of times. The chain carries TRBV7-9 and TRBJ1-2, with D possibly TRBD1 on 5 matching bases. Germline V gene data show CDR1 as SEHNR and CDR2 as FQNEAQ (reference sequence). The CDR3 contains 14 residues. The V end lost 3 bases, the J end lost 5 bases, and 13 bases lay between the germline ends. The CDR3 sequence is CASSFTGTAYGYTF. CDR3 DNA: TGTGCCAGCAGCTTTACCGGGACTGCGTATGGCTACACCTTC.

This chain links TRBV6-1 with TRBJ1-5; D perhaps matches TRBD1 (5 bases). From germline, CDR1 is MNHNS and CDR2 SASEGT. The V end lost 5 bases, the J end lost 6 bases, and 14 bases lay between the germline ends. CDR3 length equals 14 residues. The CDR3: CASSPRDGFQPQHF. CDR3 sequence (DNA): TGTGCCAGCAGTCCCAGGGACGGATTTCAGCCCCAGCATTTT.

DNA for the CDR3: TGTGCCATCAGTCAACAGGGGGCTAAAAATTCACCCCTCCACTTT. Translated: CAISQQGAKNSPLHF. The V and J genes are TRBV10-3 and TRBJ1-6, with TRBD1 matching over 9 bases. In germline, CDR1 is ENHRY, CDR2 SYGVKD. The CDR3 length is 15 residues. Losses at the gene ends were 5 bases for V and 7 bases for J; bases not matched to a gene: 6.

CDR3 DNA: TGTGCCAGCTCACCCCAGACTAGCGGGGGGTACGAGCAGTACTTC. It specifies CASSPQTSGGYEQYF. The V call is TRBV18, the J call TRBJ2-7; TRBD2 aligns across 13 bases. V lost 3 bases to trimming and J lost 4 bases; unmatched junction nucleotides: 3. Germline V gene data show CDR1 as KGHSH and CDR2 as LQKENI. This CDR3 comprises 15 residues. Looking up the rest from reference TRBV18 and TRBJ2-7 gives the full variable domain: NAGVMQNPRHLVRRRGQEARLRCSPMKGHSHVYWYRQLPEEGLKFMVYLQKENIIDESGMPKERFSAEFPKEGPSILRIQQVVRGDSAAYFCASSPQTSGGYEQYFGPGTRLTVT.

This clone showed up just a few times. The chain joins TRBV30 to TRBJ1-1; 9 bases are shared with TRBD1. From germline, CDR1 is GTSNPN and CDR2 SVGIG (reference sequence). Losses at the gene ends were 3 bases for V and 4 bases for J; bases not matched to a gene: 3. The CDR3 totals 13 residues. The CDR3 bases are TGTGCCTGGAGACAGGGGGCCCGCACTGAAGCTTTCTTT. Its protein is CAWRQGARTEAFF.

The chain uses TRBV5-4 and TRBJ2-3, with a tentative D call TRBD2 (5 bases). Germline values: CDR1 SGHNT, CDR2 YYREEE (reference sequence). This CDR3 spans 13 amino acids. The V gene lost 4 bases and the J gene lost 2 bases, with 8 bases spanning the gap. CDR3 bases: TGTGCCAGCAGCAAAGCGGACACAGATACGCAGTATTTT. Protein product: CASSKADTDTQYF.

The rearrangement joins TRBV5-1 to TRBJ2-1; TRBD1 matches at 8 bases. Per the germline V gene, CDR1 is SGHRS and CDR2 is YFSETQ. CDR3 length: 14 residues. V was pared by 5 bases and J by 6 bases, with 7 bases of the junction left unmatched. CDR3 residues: CASRTRTGTNEQFF. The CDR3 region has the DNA TGCGCCAGCAGAACTAGGACAGGGACCAATGAGCAGTTCTTC.

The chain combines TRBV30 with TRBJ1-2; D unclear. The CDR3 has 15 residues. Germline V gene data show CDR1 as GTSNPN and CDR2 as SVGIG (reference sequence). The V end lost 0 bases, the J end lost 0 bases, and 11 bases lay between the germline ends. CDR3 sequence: CAWSVPGLTNYGYTF. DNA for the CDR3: TGTGCCTGGAGTGTACCCGGACTGACTAACTATGGCTACACCTTC. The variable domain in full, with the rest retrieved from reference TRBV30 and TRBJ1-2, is SQTIHQWPATLVQPVGSPLSLECTVEGTSNPNLYWYRQAAGRGLQLLFYSVGIGQISSEVPQNLSASRPQDRQFILSSKKLLLSDSGFYLCAWSVPGLTNYGYTFGSGTRLTVV.

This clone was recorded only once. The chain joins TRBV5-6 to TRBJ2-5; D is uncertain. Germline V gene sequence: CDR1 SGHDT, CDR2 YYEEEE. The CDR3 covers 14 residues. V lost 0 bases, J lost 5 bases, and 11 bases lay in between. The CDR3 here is CASSLGNSLETQYF. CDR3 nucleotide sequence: TGTGCCAGCAGCTTGGGTAACAGTTTGGAGACCCAGTACTTC.

The CDR3: CASSPGTSGGAGTQYF. The CDR3, as DNA: TGTGCCAGCAGCCCCGGGACTAGCGGGGGGGCTGGGACCCAGTACTTC. The V and J genes are TRBV4-2 and TRBJ2-5; 16 positions agree with TRBD2. The V and J ends lost 4 bases and 7 bases, in that order; junction bases with no gene match: 6. Germline V gene sequence: CDR1 LGHNA, CDR2 YNFKEQ. CDR3 length: 16 residues.

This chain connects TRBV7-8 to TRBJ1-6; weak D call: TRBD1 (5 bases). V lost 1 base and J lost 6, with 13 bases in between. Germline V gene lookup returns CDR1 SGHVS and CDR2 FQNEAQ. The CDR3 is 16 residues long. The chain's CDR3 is CASSLVPGRLNSPLHF. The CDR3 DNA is TGTGCCAGCAGCTTAGTCCCGGGGCGCCTTAATTCACCCCTCCACTTT.

CDR3 residues: CASSSSGQTNTEAFF. In DNA form, the CDR3 reads TGTGCCAGCAGTTCCTCGGGACAGACGAACACTGAAGCTTTCTTT. The chain uses TRBV6-6 and TRBJ1-1; 7 nucleotides match TRBD1. CDR1 and CDR2 (germline): MNHNY, SVGAGI (reference sequence). The trim removed 4 bases at V and 1 base at J, leaving 6 bases unmatched. This CDR3 comprises 15 residues.

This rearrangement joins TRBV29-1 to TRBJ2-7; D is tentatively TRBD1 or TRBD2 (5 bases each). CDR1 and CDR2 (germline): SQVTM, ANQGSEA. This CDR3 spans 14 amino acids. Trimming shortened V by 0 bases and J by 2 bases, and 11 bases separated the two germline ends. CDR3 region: CSVEDPRGPYEQYF. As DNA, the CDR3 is TGCAGCGTTGAAGACCCCCGGGGCCCCTACGAGCAGTACTTC.

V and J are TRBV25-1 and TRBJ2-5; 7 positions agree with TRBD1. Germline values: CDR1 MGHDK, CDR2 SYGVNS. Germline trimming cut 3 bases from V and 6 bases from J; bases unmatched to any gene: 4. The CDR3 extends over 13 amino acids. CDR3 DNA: TGTGCCAGCAGTGACGGGACAGTCAAGACCCAGTACTTC. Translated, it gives CASSDGTVKTQYF.

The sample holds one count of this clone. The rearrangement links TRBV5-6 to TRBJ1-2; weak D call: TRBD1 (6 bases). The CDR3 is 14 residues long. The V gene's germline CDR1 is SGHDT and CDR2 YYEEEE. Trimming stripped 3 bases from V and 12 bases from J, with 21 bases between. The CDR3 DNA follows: TGTGCCAGCAGCTACCGCAGGGGTCTCCCGGACGACACCTTC. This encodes CASSYRRGLPDDTF.